This T cell receptor beta chain was captured in a study of regulatory T cells in long-lasting Graves disease. Study findings and constraints: Persistent disease was associated with favored TRBV28 usage and with favored use of TRBJ1-2 and TRBJ2-5.

As to time point: persistent/refractory GD, antithyroid drugs over 5 years with positive TRAb. PBMC-extracted RNA yielded the TCR library. CDR3-region Arm-PCR and iRepertoire HTBI primers produced the TCR beta libraries. MiXCR was run by TCRdb on the multiplex PCR reads, yielding one entry per CDR3 protein. The data hold about 470,000 distinct CDR3 sequences, with around 20% observed a single time. This clonotype was seen repeatedly, ten times or more. The antigen is undetermined. CDR3 size: 12 residues. The V end lost 7 bases, the J end lost 4 bases, and 10 bases lay between the germline ends. Germline-derived CDR1 and CDR2 are SEHNR and FQNEAQ (reference sequence).

This sequence originates from a female donor with Graves disease. V gene TRBV7-9 combines with J gene TRBJ1-1; D is possibly TRBD1 (5 bases). This specimen was peripheral blood mononuclear cells (PBMCs), taken when the disease was refractory, from a patient treated with antithyroid drugs. CDR3 residues: CASTWQGTEAFF. As DNA, the CDR3 is TGTGCCAGCACATGGCAGGGCACTGAAGCTTTCTTT.